Each of the 27 T cell receptor beta chains below was sequenced from the same sample in a study of T cell repertoires in cytomegalovirus infection. TCRdb itself ran the reads through MiXCR, one entry per CDR3 protein. The sample lists some 220,000 distinct CDR3 sequences, around an eighth seen once, with approximately 1.6% in the top ten. Sequences were obtained from PBMCs. The receptors shown here come from a human donor in good health (CMV status not recorded). Some clones in this sample may be carry-over from other donors' samples.

This clonotype turned up a few times. This sequence joins TRBV6-6 and TRBJ1-5; unclear D gene. This CDR3 contains 12 residues. Trimming took off 10 bases at V and 9 bases at J, with 16 bases between the two ends. Germline lookup yields CDR1 MNHNY and CDR2 SVGAGI (reference sequence). The CDR3 spells CATETGGLPQHF. The CDR3 DNA is TGTGCCACCGAAACGGGCGGGCTGCCCCAGCATTTT.

This clonotype has just a few counts. This chain joins TRBV29-1 and TRBJ1-1; 7 nucleotides line up with TRBD1. Germline CDR1 SQVTM, CDR2 ANQGSEA. After removal of 6 bases from V and 1 base from J, the junction contained 8 bases not matched to a gene. The CDR3 runs 14 residues. The CDR3: CSVTPRDRNTEAFF. DNA of the CDR3: TGCAGCGTGACTCCCCGGGACAGGAACACTGAAGCTTTCTTT.

This clonotype was detected a few times. The V call is TRBV9, the J call TRBJ2-7, with 12 bases identical to TRBD2. The CDR3 spans 14 residues. J gave up 9 bases and V 0 bases, and 4 bases lay outside the gene matches. Germline CDR1 SGDLS, CDR2 YYNGEE. CDR3 protein: CASSVALAGGTQYF. CDR3 in DNA: TGTGCCAGCAGCGTAGCACTAGCGGGAGGAACGCAGTACTTC.

J is TRBJ2-1 and V is TRBV20-1; 11 bases line up with TRBD2. The CDR3 runs to 14 residues. CDR1 and CDR2 from the germline V gene are DFQATT and SNEGSKA (reference sequence). The V and J ends lost 4 bases and 5 bases, in that order; junction bases with no gene match: 4. The CDR3 nucleotides are TGCAGTGCTACCGGACTAGCGGGCCACAATGAGCAGTTCTTC. This sequence encodes CSATGLAGHNEQFF.

The J gene is TRBJ1-2, the V gene TRBV19; 8 bases map to TRBD1. The V gene's germline CDR1 is LNHDA and CDR2 SQIVND (reference sequence). The CDR3 has 15 residues. After removal of 4 bases from V and 4 bases from J, the junction contained 8 bases not matched to a gene. Here the CDR3 DNA reads TGTGCCAGTAGTACCGCTCAGGGGGCAGGCTATGGCTACACCTTC. Amino acids: CASSTAQGAGYGYTF.

This clonotype has a count of ten or more. The chain carries TRBV6-2 or TRBV6-3 and TRBJ2-7, with TRBD1 matching over 7 bases. Germline CDR1 MNHEY, CDR2 SVGEGT. This CDR3 is built from 12 residues. J gave up 5 bases and V 9 bases, and 7 bases lay outside the gene matches. CDR3 residues: CASRQGPHEQYF. The CDR3 coding sequence is TGTGCCAGTCGACAGGGACCCCACGAGCAGTACTTC.

Remarks on this clonotype: A read error is possible here, since a much larger clone lies one base away. The chain couples TRBV28 to TRBJ1-1; 11 bases are shared with TRBD1. The CDR3 contains 16 residues. Germline CDR1 is MDHEN and CDR2 is SYDVKM. After removal of 3 bases from V and 3 bases from J, the junction contained 6 bases not matched to a gene. The CDR3 region is CASSLDRGRGDTEAFF. The CDR3 DNA follows: TGTGCCAGCAGTTTGGACAGGGGGCGCGGGGACACTGAAGCTTTCTTT.

V gene TRBV29-1 combines with J gene TRBJ2-5; possible D gene TRBD1, 6 bases. V was cut by 3 bases and J by 1 base, with 15 bases left in between. Germline lookup yields CDR1 SQVTM and CDR2 ANQGSEA. This CDR3 has 15 residues. For the CDR3, the DNA is TGCAGCGTTGAGGGGGCGGACCCATCCCAAGAGACCCAGTACTTC. Amino acid sequence: CSVEGADPSQETQYF.

At least ten counts were recorded for this clonotype. The gene calls are TRBV7-2 and TRBJ1-2; a weak D match, TRBD1 (5 bases). This CDR3 region has 14 residues. Trimming took 4 bases from V and 8 from J, leaving 17 bases between them. The germline CDR1 and CDR2 sequences are SGHTA and FQGNSA. The DNA of the CDR3 is TGTGCCAGCAGCTCTCGTGGGGCCCAGGAGGGCTACACCTTC. Protein sequence: CASSSRGAQEGYTF.

The J gene is TRBJ2-7, the V gene TRBV18; D unclear. The CDR3 runs 12 residues. Germline V gene data show CDR1 as KGHSH and CDR2 as LQKENI. With 0 bases removed from V and 5 bases from J, the gap between germline ends came to 5 bases. CDR3 DNA sequence: TGTGCCAGCTCACCACCGAGAAACGAGCAGTACTTC. The encoded protein is CASSPPRNEQYF.

This clonotype has a count of ten or more. V and J are TRBV7-8 and TRBJ2-1, with 14 bases fitting TRBD2. Trimming at V came to 5 bases and at J to 9 bases, leaving 15 bases not matched to a gene. The germline V gene has CDR1 SGHVS and CDR2 FQNEAQ. CDR3 length: 18 residues. The DNA of the CDR3 is TGTGCCAGCAGCCAACCCCCGGGACTAGCGGGAGAAGTTGGTGAGCAGTTCTTC. Protein product: CASSQPPGLAGEVGEQFF.

In its sample, this clonotype was seen many times. This rearrangement joins TRBV19 to TRBJ2-1; 9 bases fit TRBD2. CDR1 is LNHDA and CDR2 is SQIVND in the germline V gene (reference sequence). The CDR3 has 12 amino acids. Trimming removed 11 bases from V and 8 bases from J; junction bases left unmatched: 7. CDR3 sequence reads: CASGGGGHEQFF. The CDR3, as DNA: TGTGCCTCTGGCGGGGGGGGTCATGAGCAGTTCTTC.

This clonotype appeared a few times. The chain couples TRBV12-3 or TRBV12-4 to TRBJ1-6; D unclear. The CDR3 sequence is 14 residues long. Trimming cost V 5 bases and J 7 bases, with 12 bases left between them. CDR3 in DNA: TGTGCCAGCAGTCGGGCTTCCACCAATTCACCCCTCCACTTT. This codes for CASSRASTNSPLHF.

This clonotype was observed many times. This chain uses TRBV5-1 with TRBJ1-1; perhaps TRBD1 as D (5 bases). V was trimmed by 1 base and J by 0 bases, leaving 7 bases between them. Germline-derived CDR1 and CDR2 are SGHRS and YFSETQ. The CDR3 is 14 amino acids. The CDR3 sequence: CASSLTGLNTEAFF. For the CDR3, the DNA is TGCGCCAGCAGCTTGACAGGACTGAACACTGAAGCTTTCTTT.

This clonotype was recorded many times. The CDR3 is CASSIMSSGELFF. CDR3 nucleotide sequence: TGTGCCAGCAGCATTATGTCGAGCGGGGAGCTGTTTTTT. The V gene is TRBV9, the J gene TRBJ2-2; D is undetermined. Germline V lookup: CDR1 SGDLS, CDR2 YYNGEE. With 4 bases removed from V and 7 bases from J, the gap between germline ends came to 11 bases. The CDR3 spans 13 residues. Drawing the rest from reference TRBV9 and TRBJ2-2, the complete variable domain is DSGVTQTPKHLITATGQRVTLRCSPRSGDLSVYWYQQSLDQGLQFLIQYYNGEERAKGNILERFSAQQFPDLHSELNLSSLELGDSALYFCASSIMSSGELFFGEGSRLTVL.

Many counts were recorded for this clonotype. Here the CDR3 DNA reads TGTGCCAGCAGCCAGGGGGGCGGTATTGGGGAGCTGTTTTTT. It encodes CASSQGGGIGELFF. This chain uses TRBV7-2 with TRBJ2-2; perhaps TRBD1 as D (7 bases). This CDR3 is 14 amino acids long. The germline gives CDR1 SGHTA, CDR2 FQGNSA. Trimming removed 5 bases at V and 8 bases at J, with 15 bases between.

This clonotype has a handful of counts. The rearrangement links TRBV30 to TRBJ2-7; tentatively, D is TRBD1 or TRBD2 (5 bases each). Germline CDR1 reads GTSNPN; CDR2 reads SVGIG (reference sequence). This CDR3 is 13 amino acids long. Trimming took 0 bases from V and 6 from J, leaving 12 bases between them. DNA for the CDR3: TGTGCCTGGAGTGTGTCGGGGCGGAGCGAGCAGTACTTC. Its translation: CAWSVSGRSEQYF.

This clonotype has ten or more counts. The rearrangement uses TRBV7-2 and TRBJ1-1; TRBD1 matches 7 bases. The CDR3 spans 15 residues. Trimming cost V 3 bases and J 5 bases; bases outside gene matches: 9. CDR1 is SGHTA and CDR2 is FQGNSA in the germline V gene. DNA for the CDR3: TGTGCCAGCAGCTTCCTACAGGGGTCGGGAACTGAAGCTTTCTTT. It encodes CASSFLQGSGTEAFF. The full variable domain, rest sourced from reference TRBV7-2 and TRBJ1-1, is GAGVSQSPSNKVTEKGKDVELRCDPISGHTALYWYRQSLGQGLEFLIYFQGNSAPDKSGLPSDRFSAERTGGSVSTLTIQRTQQEDSAVYLCASSFLQGSGTEAFFGQGTRLTVV.

V and J are TRBV4-2 and TRBJ1-5, with D possibly matching TRBD1 (6 bases). The V and J ends lost 0 bases and 7 bases respectively, with 13 bases between them. This CDR3 is built from 15 residues. Germline V gene data show CDR1 as LGHNA and CDR2 as YNFKEQ. As DNA, the CDR3 is TGTGCCAGCAGCCAAGATGGGGACACCGACCAGCCCCAGCATTTT. This sequence encodes CASSQDGDTDQPQHF.

Ten or more counts support this clonotype. The V gene is TRBV7-2, the J gene TRBJ1-1, with 9 bases fitting TRBD1. Trimming removed 1 base from V and 11 bases from J; junction bases left unmatched: 8. CDR1 and CDR2 (germline): SGHTA, FQGNSA. There are 14 residues in the CDR3. The CDR3 bases are TGTGCCAGCAGCTTAGATCCGGGGGACAGGGTCGCTTTCTTT. This translates into CASSLDPGDRVAFF.

This chain joins TRBV5-4 and TRBJ1-1, with 9 bases lining up with TRBD1. The germline gives CDR1 SGHNT, CDR2 YYREEE (reference sequence). V lost 4 bases to trimming and J lost 1 base; unmatched junction nucleotides: 5. The CDR3 sequence is 15 residues long. CDR3 residues: CASSPRTGENTEAFF. CDR3 DNA sequence: TGTGCCAGCAGCCCTCGGACAGGGGAGAACACTGAAGCTTTCTTT.

As for this clonotype: A read error may be the cause here, since a much bigger clone is one base away. The chain couples TRBV11-3 to TRBJ1-6, with 10 bases that match TRBD1. The CDR3 has 16 residues. CDR1 is SGHNT and CDR2 is YENEEA in the germline V gene. CDR3 nucleotides: TGTGCCAGCAGCGCCCGACAGGGGGCGGGTAATTCACCCCTCCGCTTT. As protein: CASSARQGAGNSPLRF.

The table lists this clonotype with many counts. The chain links TRBV5-5 to TRBJ2-7; D is perhaps TRBD1 or TRBD2 (5 bases each). The CDR3 spans 15 residues. V shed 5 bases and J shed 3 bases, with 18 bases lying between them. From germline, CDR1 is SGHKS and CDR2 YYEKEE (reference sequence). CDR3 DNA: TGTGCCAGCAGACCCGACGGGGACCCCCTCTACGAGCAGTACTTC. Its protein is CASRPDGDPLYEQYF. The whole variable domain, remainder taken from reference TRBV5-5 and TRBJ2-7, is DAGVTQSPTHLIKTRGQQVTLRCSPISGHKSVSWYQQVLGQGPQFIFQYYEKEERGRGNFPDRFSARQFPNYSSELNVNALLLGDSALYLCASRPDGDPLYEQYFGPGTRLTVT.

This chain joins TRBV7-2 and TRBJ1-5, with D perhaps matching TRBD1 (6 bases). The CDR3 is 17 residues long. Germline V gene sequence: CDR1 SGHTA, CDR2 FQGNSA. Trimming cost V 4 bases and J 3 bases, with 19 bases left between them. The DNA of the CDR3 is TGTGCCAGCAGCTACCTGTCCACGGGGGCGATCAATCAGCCCCAGCATTTT. The encoded protein is CASSYLSTGAINQPQHF.

This chain joins TRBV6-6 and TRBJ1-1; unclear D gene. The V gene's germline CDR1 is MNHNY and CDR2 SVGAGI (reference sequence). The germline V and J ends were trimmed by 2 bases and 0 bases, with 10 bases remaining between them. This CDR3 has 15 amino acids. The CDR3 coding sequence is TGTGCCAGCAGTTACGAGGGAATCATGAACACTGAAGCTTTCTTT. Translation gives CASSYEGIMNTEAFF.

The table lists this clonotype with many counts. The chain has TRBV4-1 and TRBJ1-5, with D possibly matching TRBD1 (5 bases). The CDR3 runs 17 residues. Germline V lookup: CDR1 MGHRA, CDR2 YSYEKL. V gave up 0 bases and J gave up 5 bases, with 17 bases separating them. The CDR3 region has the DNA TGCGCCAGCAGCCAAGACGACGCTGGACACGTCGATCAGCCCCAGCATTTT. Its protein is CASSQDDAGHVDQPQHF.

This clonotype was observed many times. V usage is TRBV7-3 and J usage is TRBJ1-3, with 8 bases matching TRBD1. The CDR3 runs 18 residues. V lost 5 bases, J lost 0 bases, and 12 bases stayed unmatched. Germline V gives CDR1 SGHTA, CDR2 FQGTGA. The DNA of the CDR3 is TGTGCCAGCAGCCCCTCCGGACAGGGACCCGGCTCTGGAAACACCATATATTTT. This translates into CASSPSGQGPGSGNTIYF.